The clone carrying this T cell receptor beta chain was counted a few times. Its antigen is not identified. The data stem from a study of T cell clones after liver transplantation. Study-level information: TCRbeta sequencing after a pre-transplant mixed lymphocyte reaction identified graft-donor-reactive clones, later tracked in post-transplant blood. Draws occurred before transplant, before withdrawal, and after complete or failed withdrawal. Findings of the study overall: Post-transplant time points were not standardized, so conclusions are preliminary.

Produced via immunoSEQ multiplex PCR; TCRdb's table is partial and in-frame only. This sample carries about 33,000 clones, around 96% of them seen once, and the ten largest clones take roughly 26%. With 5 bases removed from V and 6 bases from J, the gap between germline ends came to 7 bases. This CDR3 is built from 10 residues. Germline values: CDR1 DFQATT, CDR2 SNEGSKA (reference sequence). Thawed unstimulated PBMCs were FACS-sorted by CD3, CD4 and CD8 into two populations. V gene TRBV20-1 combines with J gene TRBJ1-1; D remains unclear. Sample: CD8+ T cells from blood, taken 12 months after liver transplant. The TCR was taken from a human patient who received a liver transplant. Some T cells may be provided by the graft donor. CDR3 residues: CSALYAEAFF. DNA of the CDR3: TGCAGTGCTCTTTACGCTGAAGCTTTCTTT.